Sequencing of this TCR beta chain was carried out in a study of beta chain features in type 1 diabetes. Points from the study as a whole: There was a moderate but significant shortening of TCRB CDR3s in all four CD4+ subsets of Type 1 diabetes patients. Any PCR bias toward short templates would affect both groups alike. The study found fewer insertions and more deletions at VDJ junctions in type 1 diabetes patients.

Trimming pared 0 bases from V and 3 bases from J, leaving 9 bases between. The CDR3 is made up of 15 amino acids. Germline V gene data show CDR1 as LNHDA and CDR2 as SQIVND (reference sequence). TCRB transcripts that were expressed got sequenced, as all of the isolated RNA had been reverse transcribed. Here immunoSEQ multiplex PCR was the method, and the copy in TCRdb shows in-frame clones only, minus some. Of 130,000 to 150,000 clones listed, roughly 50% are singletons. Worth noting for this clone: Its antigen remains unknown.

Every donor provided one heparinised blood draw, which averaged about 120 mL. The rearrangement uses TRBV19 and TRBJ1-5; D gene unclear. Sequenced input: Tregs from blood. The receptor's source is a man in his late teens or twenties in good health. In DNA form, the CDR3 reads TGTGCCAGTAGTATAGATAGGGAGGACAATCAGCCCCAGCATTTT. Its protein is CASSIDREDNQPQHF.